This T cell receptor (beta chain) was retrieved from a study of T-cell reconstitution after alpha-beta-depleted transplantation in children (dated by TCRdb to the mid-2010s). Background for the entire study: T-cell immune reconstitution after TCRalphabeta/CD19-depleted allogeneic hematopoietic cell transplantation in children was quantitatively tracked in the study by means of TCR repertoire profiling.

General study outcomes and caveats: The apparently early recovery of alphabetaT-cell counts about two months after transplant reportedly depended on only several hundred rapidly expanded clones that came from non-depleted graft cells. The frequencies of hyperexpanded clones fell over the following months, and after one year, T-cell counts and TCRbeta diversity were mostly attributed to newly produced T cells. In some patients, the high TCRbeta diversity seen at day 60 was put down to recipient T cells and intrathymic progenitors that had survived conditioning.

CDR1 MDHEN and CDR2 SYDVKM are derived from the germline V gene. V sheds 3 bases and J sheds 4 bases, leaving 9 bases between their ends. Taken from cysteine to phenylalanine, the CDR3 has 13 residues. Only the CDR3 region is kept as DNA, spanning 39 bases read in frame from base 1. The library came from PCR. TCRdb shows the sequencer as Illumina HiSeq 2500. TCR library preparation used molecular barcoding, with unique molecular identifiers applied to normalize quantification of the TCRbeta repertoire. TCRdb reanalyzed the raw reads on its own, using fastp at Q25 for trimming and MiXCR for clone calling, and kept in-frame beta chains. Each CDR3 protein appears once, grouped with its most common genes and DNA. The sample includes roughly 110,000 distinct CDR3 sequences, with around 10% observed a single time. Clones ranked in the top ten supply less than 35% of the sample. Explained via the paper, the treatment or condition label denotes: allogeneic hematopoietic cell transplantation with graft depleted of TCRalphabeta T cells and CD19 B cells. TCRalphabeta/CD19-depleted allogeneic hematopoietic cell grafts were given to the transplant recipients, all of whom were children.

This clonotype turned up a few times. This receptor's antigen is unknown. Base qualities were left out, and no much larger clone turns up one base away. The V gene is TRBV28 and the J gene is TRBJ1-1; perhaps TRBD1 is the D gene, with 6 bases matching. This clonotype was obtained from a boy between 2 and 10 years old with acute lymphoblastic leukemia, due to receive a stem cell transplant. Sequenced here: PBMCs, sampled before TCRalphabeta/CD19-depleted stem cell transplant. The CDR3 protein is CASSLEGVTEAFF. The nucleotide sequence is given as TGTGCCAGCAGTTTGGAGGGGGTCACTGAAGCTTTCTTT.